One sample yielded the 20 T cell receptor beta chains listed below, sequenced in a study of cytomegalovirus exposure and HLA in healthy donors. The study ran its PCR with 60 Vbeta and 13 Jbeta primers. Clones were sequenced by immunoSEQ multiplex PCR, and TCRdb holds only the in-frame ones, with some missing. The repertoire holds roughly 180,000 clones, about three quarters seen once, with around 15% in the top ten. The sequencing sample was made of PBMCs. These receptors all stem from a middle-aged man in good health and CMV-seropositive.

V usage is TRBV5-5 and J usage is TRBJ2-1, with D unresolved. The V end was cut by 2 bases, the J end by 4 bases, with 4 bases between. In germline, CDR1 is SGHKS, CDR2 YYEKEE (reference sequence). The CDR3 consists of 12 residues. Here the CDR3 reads CASSLQYNEQFF. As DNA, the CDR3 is TGTGCCAGCAGCTTACAATACAATGAGCAGTTCTTC.

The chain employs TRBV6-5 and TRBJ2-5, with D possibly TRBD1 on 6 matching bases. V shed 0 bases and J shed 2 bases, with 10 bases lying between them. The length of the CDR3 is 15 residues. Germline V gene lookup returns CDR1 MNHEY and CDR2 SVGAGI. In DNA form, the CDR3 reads TGTGCCAGCAGTTACTCTGGGCAGGGGCAAGAGACCCAGTACTTC. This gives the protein CASSYSGQGQETQYF.

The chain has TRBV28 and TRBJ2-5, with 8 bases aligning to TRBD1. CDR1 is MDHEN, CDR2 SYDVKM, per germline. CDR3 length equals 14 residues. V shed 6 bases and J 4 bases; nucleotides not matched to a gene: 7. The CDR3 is CASSSGGESETQYF. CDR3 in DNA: TGTGCCAGCAGCTCAGGGGGCGAGTCAGAGACCCAGTACTTC.

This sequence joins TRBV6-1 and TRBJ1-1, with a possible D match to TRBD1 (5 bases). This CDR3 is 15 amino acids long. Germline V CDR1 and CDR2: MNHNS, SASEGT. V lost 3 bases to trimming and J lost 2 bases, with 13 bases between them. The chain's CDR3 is CASSDAGLSNTEAFF. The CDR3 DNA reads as TGTGCCAGCAGTGACGCGGGACTGAGCAACACTGAAGCTTTCTTT.

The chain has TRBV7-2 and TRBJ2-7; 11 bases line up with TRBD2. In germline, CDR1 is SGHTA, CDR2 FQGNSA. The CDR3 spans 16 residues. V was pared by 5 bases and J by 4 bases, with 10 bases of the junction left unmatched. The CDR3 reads CASSGARGLAVYEQYF. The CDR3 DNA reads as TGTGCCAGCAGCGGAGCTCGGGGACTAGCGGTTTACGAGCAGTACTTC.

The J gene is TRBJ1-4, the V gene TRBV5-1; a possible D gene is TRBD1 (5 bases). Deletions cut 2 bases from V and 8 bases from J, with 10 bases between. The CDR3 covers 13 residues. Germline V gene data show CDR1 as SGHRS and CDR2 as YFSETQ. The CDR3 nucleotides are TGCGCCAGCAGCTTCGGGGGGAAGGAAAAACTGTTTTTT. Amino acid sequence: CASSFGGKEKLFF.

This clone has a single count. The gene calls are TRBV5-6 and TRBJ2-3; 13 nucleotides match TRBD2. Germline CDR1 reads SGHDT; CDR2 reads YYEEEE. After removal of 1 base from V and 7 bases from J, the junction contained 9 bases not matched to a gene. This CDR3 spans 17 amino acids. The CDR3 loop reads CASSLLRLAGGLYTQYF. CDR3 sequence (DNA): TGTGCCAGCAGCTTGCTTCGACTAGCGGGGGGACTATATACGCAGTATTTT.

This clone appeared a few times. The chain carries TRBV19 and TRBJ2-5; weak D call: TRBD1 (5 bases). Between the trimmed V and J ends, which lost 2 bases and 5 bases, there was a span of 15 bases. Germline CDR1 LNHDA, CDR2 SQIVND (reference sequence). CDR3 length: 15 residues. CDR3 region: CASSIMGQGGETQYF. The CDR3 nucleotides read TGTGCCAGTAGTATAATGGGTCAGGGCGGCGAGACCCAGTACTTC.

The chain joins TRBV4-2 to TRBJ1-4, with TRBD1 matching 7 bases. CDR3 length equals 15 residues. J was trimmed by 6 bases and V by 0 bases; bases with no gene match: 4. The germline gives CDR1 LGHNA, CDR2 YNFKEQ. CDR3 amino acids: CASSQEGGIYEKLFF. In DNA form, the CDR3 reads TGTGCCAGCAGCCAAGAAGGGGGCATATATGAAAAACTGTTTTTT.

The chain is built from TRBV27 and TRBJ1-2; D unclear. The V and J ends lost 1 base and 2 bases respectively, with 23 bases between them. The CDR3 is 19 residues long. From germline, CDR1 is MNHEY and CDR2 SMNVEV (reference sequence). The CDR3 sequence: CASSLYGRSVRLSNYGYTF. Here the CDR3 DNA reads TGTGCCAGCAGTTTATACGGTAGAAGCGTGAGACTCTCAAACTATGGCTACACCTTC.

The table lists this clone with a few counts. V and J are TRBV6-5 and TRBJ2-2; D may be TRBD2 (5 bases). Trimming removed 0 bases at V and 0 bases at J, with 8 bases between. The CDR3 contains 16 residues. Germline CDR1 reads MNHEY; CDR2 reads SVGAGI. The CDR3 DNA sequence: TGTGCCAGCAGTTACTCGTCGGGAACGAACACCGGGGAGCTGTTTTTT. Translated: CASSYSSGTNTGELFF.

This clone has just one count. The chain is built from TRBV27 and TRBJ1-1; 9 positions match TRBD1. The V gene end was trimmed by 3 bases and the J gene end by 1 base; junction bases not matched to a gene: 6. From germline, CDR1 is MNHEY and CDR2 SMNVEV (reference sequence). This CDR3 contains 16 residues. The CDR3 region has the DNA TGTGCCAGCAGTTTCAGAGACAGGGGGTCGAACACTGAAGCTTTCTTT. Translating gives CASSFRDRGSNTEAFF.

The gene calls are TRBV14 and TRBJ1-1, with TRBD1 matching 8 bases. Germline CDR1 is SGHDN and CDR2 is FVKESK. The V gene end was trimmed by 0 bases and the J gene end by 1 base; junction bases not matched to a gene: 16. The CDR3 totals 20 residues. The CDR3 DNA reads TGTGCCAGCAGCCAAGATCGTCGACAGGGGCTCGATTACTGGAACACTGAAGCTTTCTTT. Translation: CASSQDRRQGLDYWNTEAFF.

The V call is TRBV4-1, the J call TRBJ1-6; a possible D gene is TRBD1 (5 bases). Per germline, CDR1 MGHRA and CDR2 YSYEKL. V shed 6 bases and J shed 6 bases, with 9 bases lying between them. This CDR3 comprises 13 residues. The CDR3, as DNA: TGCGCCAGCAGGGGACTGGGTAATTCACCCCTCCACTTT. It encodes CASRGLGNSPLHF.

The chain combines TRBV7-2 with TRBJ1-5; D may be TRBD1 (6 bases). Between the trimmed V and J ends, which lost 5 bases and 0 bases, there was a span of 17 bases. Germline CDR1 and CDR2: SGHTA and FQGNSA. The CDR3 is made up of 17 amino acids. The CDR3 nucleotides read TGTGCCAGCAGCCTCACTAAGACAGGATATAGCAATCAGCCCCAGCATTTT. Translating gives CASSLTKTGYSNQPQHF.

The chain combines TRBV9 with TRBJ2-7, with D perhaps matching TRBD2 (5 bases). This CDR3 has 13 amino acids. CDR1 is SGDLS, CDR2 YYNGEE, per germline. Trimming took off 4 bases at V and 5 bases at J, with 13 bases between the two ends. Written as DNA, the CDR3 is TGTGCCAGCAGCTGGGGAATCGGGGACGAGCAGTACTTC. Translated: CASSWGIGDEQYF.

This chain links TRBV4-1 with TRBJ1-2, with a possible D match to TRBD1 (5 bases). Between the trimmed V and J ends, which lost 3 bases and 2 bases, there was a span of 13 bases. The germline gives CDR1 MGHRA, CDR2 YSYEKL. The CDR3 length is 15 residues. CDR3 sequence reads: CASSQAGLINYGYTF. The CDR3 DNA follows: TGCGCCAGCAGCCAGGCGGGACTAATCAACTATGGCTACACCTTC.

The CDR3 DNA sequence: TGCGCCAGCAGCCCCCCCCCAGGGGGCAGGTCGGAAAAACTGTTTTTT. It yields the protein CASSPPPGGRSEKLFF. The chain has TRBV4-3 and TRBJ1-4; 8 bases match TRBD1. The CDR3 is made up of 16 amino acids. Germline CDR1 is LGHNA and CDR2 is YSLEER. V was clipped by 4 bases and J by 8 bases; unmatched bases: 12.

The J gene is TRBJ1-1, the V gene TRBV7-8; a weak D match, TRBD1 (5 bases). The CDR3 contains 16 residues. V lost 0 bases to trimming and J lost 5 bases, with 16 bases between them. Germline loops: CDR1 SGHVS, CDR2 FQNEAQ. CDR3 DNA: TGTGCCAGCAGCTTAGCGGAGGGGTTGAGGAAAACTGAAGCTTTCTTT. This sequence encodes CASSLAEGLRKTEAFF. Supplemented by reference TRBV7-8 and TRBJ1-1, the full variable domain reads GAGVSQSPRYKVAKRGQDVALRCDPISGHVSLFWYQQALGQGPEFLTYFQNEAQLDKSGLPSDRFFAERPEGSVSTLKIQRTQQEDSAVYLCASSLAEGLRKTEAFFGQGTRLTVV.

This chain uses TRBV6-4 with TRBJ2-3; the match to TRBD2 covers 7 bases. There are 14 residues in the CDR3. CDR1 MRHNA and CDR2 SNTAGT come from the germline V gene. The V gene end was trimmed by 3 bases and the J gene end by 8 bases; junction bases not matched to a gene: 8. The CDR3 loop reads CASSENSGLGTQYF. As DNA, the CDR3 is TGTGCCAGCAGTGAAAATAGCGGGCTCGGTACGCAGTATTTT.